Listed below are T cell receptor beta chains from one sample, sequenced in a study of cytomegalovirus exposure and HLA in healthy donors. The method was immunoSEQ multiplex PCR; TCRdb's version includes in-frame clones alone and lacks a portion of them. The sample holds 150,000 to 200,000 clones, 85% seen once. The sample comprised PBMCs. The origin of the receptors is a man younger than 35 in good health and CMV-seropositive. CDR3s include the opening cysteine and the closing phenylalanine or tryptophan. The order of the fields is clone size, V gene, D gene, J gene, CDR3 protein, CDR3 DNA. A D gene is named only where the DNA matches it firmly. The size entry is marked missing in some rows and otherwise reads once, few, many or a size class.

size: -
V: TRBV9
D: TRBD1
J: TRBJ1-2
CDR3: CASSGWTGGGGYTF
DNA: TGTGCCAGCAGCGGATGGACAGGGGGCGGTGGCTACACCTTC

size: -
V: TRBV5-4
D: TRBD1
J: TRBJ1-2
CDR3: CASSSWTGSVFDGYTF
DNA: TGTGCCAGCAGCTCCTGGACAGGGTCGGTGTTCGATGGCTACACCTTC

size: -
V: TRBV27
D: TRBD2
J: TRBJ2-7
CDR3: CASRPGTSGRAGEQYF
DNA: TGTGCCAGCAGACCGGGGACTAGCGGGAGGGCCGGGGAGCAGTACTTC

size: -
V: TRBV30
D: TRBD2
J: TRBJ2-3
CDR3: CAWRTWTSGGTDTQYF
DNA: TGTGCCTGGAGGACCTGGACTAGCGGGGGCACAGATACGCAGTATTTT

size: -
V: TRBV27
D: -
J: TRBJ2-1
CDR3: CASSLGPRDMGLNEQFF
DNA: TGTGCCAGCAGTTTGGGACCCCGGGACATGGGATTGAATGAGCAGTTCTTC

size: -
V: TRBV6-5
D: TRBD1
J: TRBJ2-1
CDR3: CASSYRTGNEQFF
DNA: TGTGCCAGCAGCTATAGGACAGGGAATGAGCAGTTCTTC

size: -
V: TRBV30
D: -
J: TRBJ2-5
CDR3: CAWSLGGAREETQYF
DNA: TGTGCCTGGAGTTTAGGGGGGGCACGGGAGGAGACCCAGTACTTC

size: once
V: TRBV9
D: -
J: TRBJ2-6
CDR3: CASRGEGSGANVLTF
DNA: TGTGCCAGCAGGGGAGAGGGCTCTGGGGCCAACGTCCTGACTTTC

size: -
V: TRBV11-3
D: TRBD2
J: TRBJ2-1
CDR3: CASSLARQRGGFGEQFF
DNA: TGTGCCAGCAGCTTAGCAAGGCAGCGGGGGGGCTTCGGTGAGCAGTTCTTC

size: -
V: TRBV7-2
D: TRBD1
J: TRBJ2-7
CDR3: CASSSTGTGPYEQYF
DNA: TGTGCCAGCAGCTCCACCGGGACAGGGCCCTACGAGCAGTACTTC

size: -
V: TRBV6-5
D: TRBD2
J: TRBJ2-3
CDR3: CASRRTSGSTDTQYF
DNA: TGTGCCAGCAGAAGGACTAGCGGGAGCACAGATACGCAGTATTTT

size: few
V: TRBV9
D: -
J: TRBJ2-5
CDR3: CASSVSDYGQTQYF
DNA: TGTGCCAGCAGCGTGTCGGACTACGGCCAGACCCAGTACTTC

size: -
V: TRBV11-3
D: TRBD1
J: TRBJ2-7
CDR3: CASSDEPGQGGYEQYF
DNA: TGTGCCAGCAGCGATGAGCCGGGACAGGGGGGTTACGAGCAGTACTTC

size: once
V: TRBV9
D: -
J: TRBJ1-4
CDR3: CASSPGGDEKLFF
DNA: TGTGCCAGCAGCCCCGGGGGGGATGAAAAACTGTTTTTT

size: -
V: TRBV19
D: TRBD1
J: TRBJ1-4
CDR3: CASSRLEGANNEKLFF
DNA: TGTGCCAGTAGTAGGCTCGAGGGGGCCAATAATGAAAAACTGTTTTTT

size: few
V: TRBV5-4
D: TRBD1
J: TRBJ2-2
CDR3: CASSGGGTGGTGELFF
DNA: TGTGCCAGCAGCGGGGGCGGGACAGGGGGAACCGGGGAGCTGTTTTTT

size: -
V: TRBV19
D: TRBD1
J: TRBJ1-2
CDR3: CASSAPRQGTYGYTF
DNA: TGTGCCAGTAGTGCACCTCGACAGGGTACTTATGGCTACACCTTC

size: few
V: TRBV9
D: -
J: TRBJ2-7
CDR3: CASSVAPGGYEQYF
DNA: TGTGCCAGCAGCGTAGCTCCAGGGGGGTACGAGCAGTACTTC

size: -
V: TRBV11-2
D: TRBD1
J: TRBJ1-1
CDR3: CASILRDRGDTEAFF
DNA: TGTGCCAGCATCCTCCGGGACAGGGGTGACACTGAAGCTTTCTTT

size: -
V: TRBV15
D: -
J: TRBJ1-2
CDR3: CATSRELGGNYGYTF
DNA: TGTGCCACCAGCAGGGAACTGGGAGGGAACTATGGCTACACCTTC

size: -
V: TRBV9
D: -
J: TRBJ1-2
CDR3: CASSGQGVYGYTF
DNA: TGTGCCAGCAGCGGTCAGGGTGTCTATGGCTACACCTTC

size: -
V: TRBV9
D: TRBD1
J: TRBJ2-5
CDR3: CASSTRQGLETQYF
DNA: TGTGCCAGCAGCACCCGACAGGGATTGGAGACCCAGTACTTC

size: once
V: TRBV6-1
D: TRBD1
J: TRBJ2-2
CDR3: CASSPGQGVGELFF
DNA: TGTGCCAGCAGTCCGGGACAGGGGGTAGGGGAGCTGTTTTTT

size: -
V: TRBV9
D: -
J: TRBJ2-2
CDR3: CASSVAGSVFGELFF
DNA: TGTGCCAGCAGCGTAGCGGGGAGCGTTTTCGGGGAGCTGTTTTTT

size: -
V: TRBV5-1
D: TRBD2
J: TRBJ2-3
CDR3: CASSLQRGGSDTQYF
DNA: TGCGCCAGCAGCTTACAGCGGGGGGGATCAGATACGCAGTATTTT

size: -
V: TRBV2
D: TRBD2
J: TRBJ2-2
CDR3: CASRTSAGGLNTGELFF
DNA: TGTGCCAGCAGGACCTCGGCGGGAGGACTAAACACCGGGGAGCTGTTTTTT

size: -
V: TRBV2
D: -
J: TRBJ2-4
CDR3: CASSEWRGAENIQYF
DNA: TGTGCCAGCAGTGAATGGCGGGGTGCGGAAAACATTCAGTACTTC

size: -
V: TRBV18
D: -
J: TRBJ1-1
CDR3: CASSQGWETEAFF
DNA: TGTGCCAGCTCACAAGGGTGGGAGACTGAAGCTTTCTTT

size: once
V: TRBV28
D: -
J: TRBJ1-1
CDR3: CASSYSETEAFF
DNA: TGTGCCAGCAGTTACAGTGAAACTGAAGCTTTCTTT

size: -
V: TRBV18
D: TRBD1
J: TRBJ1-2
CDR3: CASSPTGGLDYGYTF
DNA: TGTGCCAGCTCACCAACAGGGGGCCTAGACTATGGCTACACCTTC

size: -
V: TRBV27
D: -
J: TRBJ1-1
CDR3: CASRNPRAGAGTEAFF
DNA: TGTGCCAGCAGGAATCCTCGTGCGGGGGCGGGCACTGAAGCTTTCTTT

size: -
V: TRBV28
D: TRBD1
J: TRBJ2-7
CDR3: CASSSSPGQGGYEQYF
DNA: TGTGCCAGCAGTTCCTCTCCGGGACAGGGGGGGTACGAGCAGTACTTC

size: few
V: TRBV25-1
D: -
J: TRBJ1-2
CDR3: CASTLGPNYGYTF
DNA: TGTGCCAGCACCCTGGGGCCTAACTATGGCTACACCTTC

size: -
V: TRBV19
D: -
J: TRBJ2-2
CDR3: CASSRERANTGELFF
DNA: TGTGCCAGTAGTAGGGAGCGGGCGAACACCGGGGAGCTGTTTTTT

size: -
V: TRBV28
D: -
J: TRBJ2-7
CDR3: CASSFMRGSGEQYF
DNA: TGTGCCAGCAGTTTTATGCGCGGGTCCGGGGAGCAGTACTTC

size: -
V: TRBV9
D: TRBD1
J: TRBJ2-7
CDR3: CASSRGQGAYEQYF
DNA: TGTGCCAGCAGCCGTGGACAGGGGGCGTACGAGCAGTACTTC

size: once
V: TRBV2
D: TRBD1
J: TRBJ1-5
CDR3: CASTGTEGKPQHF
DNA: TGTGCCAGCACCGGGACAGAAGGAAAGCCCCAGCATTTT

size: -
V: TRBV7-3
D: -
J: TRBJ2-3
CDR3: CASSPTSSADTQYF
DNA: TGTGCCAGCAGCCCAACCTCTAGCGCAGATACGCAGTATTTT

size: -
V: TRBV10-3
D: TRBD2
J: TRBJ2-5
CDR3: CAISEAGGLQETQYF
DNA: TGTGCCATCAGTGAGGCGGGGGGTCTCCAAGAGACCCAGTACTTC

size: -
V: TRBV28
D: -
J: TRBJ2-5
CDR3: CASSLAAAQETQYF
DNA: TGTGCCAGCAGTTTAGCGGCGGCCCAAGAGACCCAGTACTTC

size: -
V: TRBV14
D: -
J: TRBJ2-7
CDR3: CASSQPDFVVVYEQYF
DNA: TGTGCCAGCAGCCAACCAGACTTCGTGGTTGTCTACGAGCAGTACTTC

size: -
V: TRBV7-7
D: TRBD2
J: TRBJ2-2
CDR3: CARNHPGGGGDTGELFF
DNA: TGTGCCAGAAATCACCCCGGGGGGGGAGGGGACACCGGGGAGCTGTTTTTT

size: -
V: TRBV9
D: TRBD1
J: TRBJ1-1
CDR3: CASSGWGQGGTEAFF
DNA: TGTGCCAGCAGCGGATGGGGACAGGGGGGCACTGAAGCTTTCTTT

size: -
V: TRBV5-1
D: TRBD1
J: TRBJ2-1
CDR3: CASSPTARQGPYNEQFF
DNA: TGCGCCAGCAGCCCCACGGCGAGACAGGGACCCTACAATGAGCAGTTCTTC

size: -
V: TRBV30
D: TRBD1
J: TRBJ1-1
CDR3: CAWSAPIVDRVEAFF
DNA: TGTGCCTGGAGTGCCCCCATTGTAGACAGGGTTGAAGCTTTCTTT

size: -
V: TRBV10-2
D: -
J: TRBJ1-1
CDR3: CASSAQGNTEAFF
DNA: TGCGCCAGCAGCGCACAGGGGAACACTGAAGCTTTCTTT

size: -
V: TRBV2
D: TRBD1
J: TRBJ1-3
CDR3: CASSEAGTVRGNTIYF
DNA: TGTGCCAGCAGTGAAGCCGGGACAGTGAGGGGAAACACCATATATTTT

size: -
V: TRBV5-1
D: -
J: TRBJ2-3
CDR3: CASSLAGATDTQYF
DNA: TGCGCCAGCAGCTTGGCTGGGGCCACAGATACGCAGTATTTT

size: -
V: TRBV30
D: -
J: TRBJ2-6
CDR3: CACQGSGANVLTF
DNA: TGTGCCTGCCAGGGGTCCGGGGCCAACGTCCTGACTTTC

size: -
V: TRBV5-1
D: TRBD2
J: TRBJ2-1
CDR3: CASSLGLAGSYNEQFF
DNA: TGCGCCAGCAGCTTGGGACTAGCGGGTTCTTACAATGAGCAGTTCTTC

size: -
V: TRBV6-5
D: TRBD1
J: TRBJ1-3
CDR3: CASSLQGASLNTIYF
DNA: TGTGCCAGCAGTCTCCAGGGGGCATCCTTAAACACCATATATTTT

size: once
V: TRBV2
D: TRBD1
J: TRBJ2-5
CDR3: CASSEGPGGTETQYF
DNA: TGTGCCAGCAGTGAAGGTCCAGGGGGCACAGAGACCCAGTACTTC

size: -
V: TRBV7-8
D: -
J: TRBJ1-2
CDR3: CASSLASRVSYGYTF
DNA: TGTGCCAGCAGCTTAGCGTCGAGGGTTTCCTATGGCTACACCTTC

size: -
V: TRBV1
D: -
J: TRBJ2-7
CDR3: CTSSQAPLAGGQAYEQYF
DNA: TGCACCAGCAGCCAAGCGCCACTAGCGGGGGGGCAGGCCTACGAGCAGTACTTC

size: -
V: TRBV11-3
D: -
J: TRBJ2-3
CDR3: CASSPGGSTDTQYF
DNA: TGTGCCAGCTCGCCCGGGGGTTCCACAGATACGCAGTATTTT

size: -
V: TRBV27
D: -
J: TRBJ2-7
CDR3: CASSLTVSYEQYF
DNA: TGTGCCAGCAGTTTAACGGTATCCTACGAGCAGTACTTC

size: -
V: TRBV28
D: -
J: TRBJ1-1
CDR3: CASSPDMSEAFF
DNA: TGTGCCAGCAGCCCGGACATGTCTGAAGCTTTCTTT

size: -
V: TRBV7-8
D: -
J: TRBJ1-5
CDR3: CASSSLGGDNQPQHF
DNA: TGTGCCAGCAGCTCTCTGGGCGGGGATAATCAGCCCCAGCATTTT

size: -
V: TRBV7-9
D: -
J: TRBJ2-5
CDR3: CASSFPYDTPNLRTQYF
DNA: TGTGCCAGCAGCTTCCCCTATGACACCCCCAATCTGAGGACCCAGTACTTC

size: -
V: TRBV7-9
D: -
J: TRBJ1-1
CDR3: CASSQGYTEAFF
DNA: TGTGCCAGCAGTCAGGGGTACACTGAAGCTTTCTTT